The rows below give T cell receptor beta chains drawn from one sample of a study of cytomegalovirus exposure and HLA in healthy donors. Assay used: immunoSEQ multiplex PCR; TCRdb lists only in-frame clones, some missing. In the table there are roughly 74,000 clones, under 80% of which are singletons. The sample consisted of PBMCs. The receptor set was obtained from a man aged 35-49 years in good health and CMV-seronegative. Both conserved end residues are trimmed from each CDR3. Each record gives: V gene, J gene, CDR3 protein.

V: TRBV4-1
J: TRBJ1-4
CDR3: ASSQPGGGEKLF

V: TRBV15
J: TRBJ2-5
CDR3: ATSRDRGTGVGKTQY

V: TRBV28
J: TRBJ2-7
CDR3: ASRPGVLYEQY

V: TRBV6-6
J: TRBJ1-2
CDR3: ASSPGALGYT

V: TRBV29-1
J: TRBJ2-7
CDR3: SAQGPAEEQY

V: TRBV9
J: TRBJ2-3
CDR3: ASSVWSSGRKADTQY

V: TRBV19
J: TRBJ2-1
CDR3: ASMGLAAPADEQF

V: TRBV11-2
J: TRBJ1-4
CDR3: ASSLGVVGEKLF

V: TRBV30
J: TRBJ2-1
CDR3: AWSAGLAGGPDEQF

V: TRBV7-3
J: TRBJ2-5
CDR3: ASSLTGGRAETQY

V: TRBV7-2
J: TRBJ1-3
CDR3: ASSSGGTTGNTIY